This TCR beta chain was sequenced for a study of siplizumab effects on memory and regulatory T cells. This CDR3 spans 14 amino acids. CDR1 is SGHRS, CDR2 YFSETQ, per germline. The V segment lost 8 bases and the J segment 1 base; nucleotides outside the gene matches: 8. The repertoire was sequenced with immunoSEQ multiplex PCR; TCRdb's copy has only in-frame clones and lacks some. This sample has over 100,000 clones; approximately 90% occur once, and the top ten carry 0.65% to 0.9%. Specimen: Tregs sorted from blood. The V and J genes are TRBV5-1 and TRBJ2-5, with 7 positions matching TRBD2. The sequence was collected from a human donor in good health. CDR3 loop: CASRWRETQETQYF. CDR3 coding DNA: TGCGCCAGTAGGTGGCGGGAGACCCAAGAGACCCAGTACTTC. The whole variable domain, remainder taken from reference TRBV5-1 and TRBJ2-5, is KAGVTQTPRYLIKTRGQQVTLSCSPISGHRSVSWYQQTPGQGLQFLFEYFSETQRNKGNFPGRFSGRQFSNSRSEMNVSTLELGDSALYLCASRWRETQETQYFGPGTRLLVL.